The 18 T cell receptor beta chains below come from one sample, sequenced in a study of cytomegalovirus exposure and HLA in healthy donors. The study ran its PCR with 60 Vbeta and 13 Jbeta primers. The assay was immunoSEQ multiplex PCR, and TCRdb's table has in-frame clones only and misses some. This sample's clone table lists about 120,000 clones. The specimen sequenced was PBMCs. All receptors derive from a woman aged 40 to 49 in good health and CMV-seropositive.

This sequence joins TRBV30 and TRBJ2-1; 7 bases are a match to TRBD1. Germline trimming cut 4 bases from V and 7 bases from J; bases unmatched to any gene: 13. Germline V CDR1 and CDR2: GTSNPN, SVGIG (reference sequence). The CDR3 consists of 15 residues. The CDR3 DNA sequence: TGTGCCTGGACCCCTTCCGGGACAGTGCCTAATGAGCAGTTCTTC. It codes for CAWTPSGTVPNEQFF.

The chain couples TRBV28 to TRBJ2-7, with 8 bases aligning to TRBD2. Germline trimming cut 2 bases from V and 3 bases from J; bases unmatched to any gene: 3. Germline V CDR1 and CDR2: MDHEN, SYDVKM. The CDR3 has 14 residues. This CDR3 is CASSLAAGGYEQYF. In DNA, the CDR3 is TGTGCCAGCAGTTTAGCCGCGGGGGGCTACGAGCAGTACTTC.

V and J are TRBV2 and TRBJ2-2; D might be TRBD2 (6 bases). The CDR3 runs to 14 residues. CDR1 is SNHLY, CDR2 FYNNEI, per germline. Trimming removed 8 bases from V and 6 bases from J, with 16 bases in between. CDR3 loop: CASQSVAASGELFF. The CDR3 DNA reads TGTGCCAGCCAAAGCGTAGCGGCATCCGGGGAGCTGTTTTTT.

The CDR3 reads CASSLEGMGRSYEQYF. CDR3 sequence (DNA): TGTGCCAGCAGCTTAGAGGGAATGGGGCGGTCCTACGAGCAGTACTTC. The J gene is TRBJ2-7, the V gene TRBV7-2, with D possibly being TRBD1 (5 bases). From germline, CDR1 is SGHTA and CDR2 FQGNSA. Trimming left V 1 base short and J 1 base short, with 14 bases between. The CDR3 is 16 residues long.

The chain links TRBV2 to TRBJ2-5; D perhaps matches TRBD2 (5 bases). Germline CDR1 is SNHLY and CDR2 is FYNNEI. The CDR3 runs to 14 residues. The V gene lost 7 bases and the J gene lost 2 bases, with 14 bases spanning the gap. CDR3: CASTGRGSQETQYF. Written as DNA, the CDR3 is TGTGCCAGCACGGGGAGAGGAAGTCAAGAGACCCAGTACTTC.

The chain combines TRBV28 with TRBJ1-1, with D possibly being TRBD1 (5 bases). Germline CDR1 reads MDHEN; CDR2 reads SYDVKM. This CDR3 is built from 17 residues. The germline V and J ends were trimmed by 7 bases and 0 bases, with 21 bases remaining between them. CDR3 nucleotide sequence: TGTGCCAGCACCCTTGCCGGGACTGTTCTCATGAACACTGAAGCTTTCTTT. It is translated as CASTLAGTVLMNTEAFF. Supplemented by reference TRBV28 and TRBJ1-1, the full variable domain reads DVKVTQSSRYLVKRTGEKVFLECVQDMDHENMFWYRQDPGLGLRLIYFSYDVKMKEKGDIPEGYSVSREKKERFSLILESASTNQTSMYLCASTLAGTVLMNTEAFFGQGTRLTVV.

This chain uses TRBV27 with TRBJ2-7, with 8 bases that match TRBD1. CDR1 and CDR2 (germline): MNHEY, SMNVEV (reference sequence). This CDR3 contains 13 residues. V lost 4 bases and J lost 6; bases outside the gene matches: 5. CDR3 bases: TGTGCCAGCAGTTACAGACAGGGGCCCGAGCAGTACTTC. Amino acid sequence: CASSYRQGPEQYF.

This sequence joins TRBV5-4 and TRBJ2-3; the match to TRBD2 covers 7 bases. The germline gives CDR1 SGHNT, CDR2 YYREEE (reference sequence). CDR3 length equals 14 residues. V dropped 3 bases and J dropped 3; count of bases not matched to a gene: 4. CDR3 in DNA: TGTGCCAGCAGCTGGGAGGGCCGGACAGATACGCAGTATTTT. This translates into CASSWEGRTDTQYF.

The rearrangement uses TRBV7-6 and TRBJ2-7; the match to TRBD2 covers 7 bases. V was clipped by 1 base and J by 1 base; unmatched bases: 1. The V gene's germline CDR1 is SGHVS and CDR2 FNYEAQ. The CDR3 runs 14 residues. The DNA of the CDR3 is TGTGCCAGCAGCTTAGACGGGGGGTCCTACGAGCAGTACTTC. Encoded protein: CASSLDGGSYEQYF.

This chain joins TRBV29-1 and TRBJ1-5; 8 bases match TRBD1. The CDR3 runs to 13 residues. Germline V gene lookup returns CDR1 SQVTM and CDR2 ANQGSEA. J lost 4 bases, V lost 4 bases, and 3 bases had no gene match. The CDR3: CSVGDRGNQPQHF. The DNA of the CDR3 is TGCAGCGTTGGTGACAGGGGAAATCAGCCCCAGCATTTT.

The rearrangement uses TRBV6-5 and TRBJ1-5; 10 bases are a match to TRBD1. J lost 7 bases, V lost 6 bases, and 9 bases had no gene match. This CDR3 is 15 amino acids long. Germline V CDR1 and CDR2: MNHEY, SVGAGI. CDR3 loop: CASSRTGGVRQPQHF. CDR3 bases: TGTGCCAGCAGCCGGACAGGGGGGGTACGGCAGCCCCAGCATTTT.

This chain uses TRBV19 with TRBJ2-5, with D possibly being TRBD1 (6 bases). The CDR3 consists of 13 residues. Looked up from germline, CDR1 is LNHDA and CDR2 is SQIVND (reference sequence). Trimming left V 1 base short and J 7 bases short, with 10 bases between. The CDR3 here is CASSIGLGGTQYF. CDR3 in DNA: TGTGCCAGTAGTATAGGTCTAGGGGGGACCCAGTACTTC.

The chain employs TRBV19 and TRBJ1-2, with TRBD1 identical over 12 bases. Trimming took 6 bases from V and 10 from J; bases not matched to a gene: 12. CDR3 length equals 15 residues. Germline CDR1 and CDR2: LNHDA and SQIVND (reference sequence). CDR3 nucleotides: TGTGCCAGTAGACTTGACCGGGACAGGGGGCTTTTCTACACCTTC. Its translation is CASRLDRDRGLFYTF.

V usage is TRBV19 and J usage is TRBJ1-5; TRBD1 matches at 8 bases. The CDR3 is made up of 14 amino acids. Germline V CDR1 and CDR2: LNHDA, SQIVND (reference sequence). The trim removed 6 bases at V and 4 bases at J, leaving 5 bases unmatched. This CDR3 is CASRRTGINQPQHF. CDR3 DNA: TGTGCCAGTAGGAGGACAGGGATTAATCAGCCCCAGCATTTT.

The rearrangement uses TRBV7-9 and TRBJ2-7; D may be TRBD1 (6 bases). The V end lost 5 bases, the J end lost 3 bases, and 14 bases lay between the germline ends. This CDR3 has 14 amino acids. Germline CDR1 SEHNR, CDR2 FQNEAQ (reference sequence). Here the CDR3 reads CASSPPGQNYEQYF. DNA of the CDR3: TGTGCCAGCAGCCCCCCGGGACAAAACTACGAGCAGTACTTC.

The V call is TRBV23-1, the J call TRBJ1-2; maybe TRBD1 (6 bases). TRBV23-1 is noted as an ORF with a role that remains uncertain. The CDR3 totals 14 residues. V lost 3 bases and J 5 bases, leaving 13 bases between the germline ends. The chain's CDR3 is CASSHNRAQYGYTF. The CDR3 DNA reads as TGCGCCAGCAGTCACAACAGGGCTCAATATGGCTACACCTTC.

This chain links TRBV23-1 with TRBJ2-3; D gene uncertain. TRBV23-1 falls under the ORF class, with uncertain function. Trimming took 6 bases from V and 0 from J, leaving 7 bases between them. The CDR3 consists of 13 residues. The CDR3 loop reads CASSLTSTDTQYF. The CDR3 DNA reads as TGCGCCAGCAGCTTAACTAGCACAGATACGCAGTATTTT.

This chain connects TRBV29-1 to TRBJ2-1; the match to TRBD2 covers 10 bases. From germline, CDR1 is SQVTM and CDR2 ANQGSEA. CDR3 size: 13 residues. The CDR3 loop is CIRTSGTDNEQFF. The DNA for the CDR3 is TGCATCAGGACTAGCGGTACCGACAATGAGCAGTTCTTC.